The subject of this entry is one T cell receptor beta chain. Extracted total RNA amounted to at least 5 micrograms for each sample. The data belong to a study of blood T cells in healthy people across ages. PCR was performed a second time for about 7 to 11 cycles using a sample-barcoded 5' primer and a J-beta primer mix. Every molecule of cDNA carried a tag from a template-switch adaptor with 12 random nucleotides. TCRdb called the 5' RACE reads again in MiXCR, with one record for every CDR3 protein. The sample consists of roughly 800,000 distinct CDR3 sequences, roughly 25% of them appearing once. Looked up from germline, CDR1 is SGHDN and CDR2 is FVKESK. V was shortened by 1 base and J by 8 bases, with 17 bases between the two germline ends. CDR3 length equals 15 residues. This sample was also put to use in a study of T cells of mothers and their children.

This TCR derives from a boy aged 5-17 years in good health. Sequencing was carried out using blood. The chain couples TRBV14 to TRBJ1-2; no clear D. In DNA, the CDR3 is TGTGCCAGCAGCCAAGGCGGATCCTTCCTGGGAGGCTACACCTTC. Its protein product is CASSQGGSFLGGYTF.